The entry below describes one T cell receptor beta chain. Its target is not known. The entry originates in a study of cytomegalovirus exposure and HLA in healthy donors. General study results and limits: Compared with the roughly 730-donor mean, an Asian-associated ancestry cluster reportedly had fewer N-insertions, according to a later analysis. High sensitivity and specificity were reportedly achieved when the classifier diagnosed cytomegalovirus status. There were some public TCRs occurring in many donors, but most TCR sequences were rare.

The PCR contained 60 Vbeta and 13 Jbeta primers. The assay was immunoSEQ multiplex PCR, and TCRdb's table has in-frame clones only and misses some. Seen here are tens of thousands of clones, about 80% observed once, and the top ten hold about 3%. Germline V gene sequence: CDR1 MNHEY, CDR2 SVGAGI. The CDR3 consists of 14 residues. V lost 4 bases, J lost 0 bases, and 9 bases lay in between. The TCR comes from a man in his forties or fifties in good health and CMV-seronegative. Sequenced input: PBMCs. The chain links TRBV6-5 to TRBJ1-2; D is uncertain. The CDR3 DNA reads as TGTGCCAGCAGTTTACGACGGGCTAACTATGGCTACACCTTC. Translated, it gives CASSLRRANYGYTF.